The 11 T cell receptor beta chains listed next were all sequenced from one sample in a study of blood T cell repertoires in COVID-19. This table comes from immunoSEQ multiplex PCR, and its TCRdb copy is limited to in-frame clones, with some not included. Among about 80,000 clones listed, roughly 80% were seen once. The sequenced sample consisted of peripheral blood. The receptors originated from an elderly man with acute or convalescent COVID-19.

The gene calls are TRBV5-1 and TRBJ1-3; D not certain. Trimming left V 0 bases short and J 4 bases short, with 11 bases between. CDR1 and CDR2 from the germline V gene are SGHRS and YFSETQ. This CDR3 region has 15 residues. The CDR3 loop is CASSLGEVSGNTIYF. The CDR3 DNA reads TGCGCCAGCAGCTTGGGCGAGGTGTCAGGAAACACCATATATTTT. The whole variable domain, remainder taken from reference TRBV5-1 and TRBJ1-3, is KAGVTQTPRYLIKTRGQQVTLSCSPISGHRSVSWYQQTPGQGLQFLFEYFSETQRNKGNFPGRFSGRQFSNSRSEMNVSTLELGDSALYLCASSLGEVSGNTIYFGEGSWLTVV.

This chain uses TRBV19 with TRBJ1-5; 9 nucleotides match TRBD1. Germline V CDR1 and CDR2: LNHDA, SQIVND (reference sequence). The junction had 7 bases not matched to a gene; V was cut back by 6 bases and J by 4 bases. This CDR3 spans 15 amino acids. CDR3 sequence (DNA): TGTGCCAGTAGGGCAGTGGGACAGGGTAATCAGCCCCAGCATTTT. This encodes CASRAVGQGNQPQHF.

The rearrangement links TRBV5-1 to TRBJ2-2, with unresolved D. CDR1 is SGHRS and CDR2 is YFSETQ in the germline V gene. Trimming removed 4 bases at V and 5 bases at J, with 12 bases between. The CDR3 has 14 amino acids. The CDR3 nucleotides read TGCGCCAGCAGCCTCGACTCGAGAACCGGGGAGCTGTTTTTT. This sequence encodes CASSLDSRTGELFF.

The chain links TRBV5-4 to TRBJ2-7, with D hard to call. CDR3 length: 15 amino acids. V lost 1 base and J lost 0, with 11 bases in between. CDR1 and CDR2 from the germline V gene are SGHNT and YYREEE (reference sequence). CDR3 nucleotides: TGTGCCAGCAGCTTGCGGCAGAGGAGCTCCTACGAGCAGTACTTC. It codes for CASSLRQRSSYEQYF. Supplemented by reference TRBV5-4 and TRBJ2-7, the full variable domain reads ETGVTQSPTHLIKTRGQQVTLRCSSQSGHNTVSWYQQALGQGPQFIFQYYREEENGRGNFPPRFSGLQFPNYSSELNVNALELDDSALYLCASSLRQRSSYEQYFGPGTRLTVT.

The chain has TRBV19 and TRBJ2-2, with 7 nucleotides matching TRBD1. The CDR3 runs to 15 residues. The germline CDR1 and CDR2 sequences are LNHDA and SQIVND (reference sequence). J was trimmed by 1 base and V by 5 bases; bases with no gene match: 4. CDR3 loop: CASSDRDRNTGELFF. As DNA, the CDR3 is TGTGCCAGTAGTGACCGGGACAGGAACACCGGGGAGCTGTTTTTT.

This sequence joins TRBV5-1 and TRBJ1-4; 9 bases align to TRBD1. Germline lookup yields CDR1 SGHRS and CDR2 YFSETQ. The J segment lost 4 bases and the V segment lost 4 bases, leaving 5 bases of the junction unmatched. CDR3 length equals 15 residues. In nucleotides, the CDR3 is TGCGCCAGCAGCGGCGGACAGGGGAATAATGAAAAACTGTTTTTT. It encodes CASSGGQGNNEKLFF.

The J gene is TRBJ1-6, the V gene TRBV5-1; 7 positions agree with TRBD1. With 5 bases clipped from V and 7 bases from J, the junction kept 12 bases outside the gene matches. This CDR3 comprises 16 residues. Germline V gives CDR1 SGHRS, CDR2 YFSETQ. Here the CDR3 DNA reads TGCGCCAGCAGATGGGGACCCGGGACAGAGAATTCACCCCTCCACTTT. Its translation is CASRWGPGTENSPLHF.

The V gene is TRBV9, the J gene TRBJ2-3; D perhaps matches TRBD1 (5 bases). The V end was cut by 3 bases, the J end by 0 bases, with 11 bases between. The germline gives CDR1 SGDLS, CDR2 YYNGEE. CDR3 length equals 15 residues. The CDR3 DNA is TGTGCCAGCAGCGGGGGCGGCAGGAGCACAGATACGCAGTATTTT. Translating it yields CASSGGGRSTDTQYF.

The chain carries TRBV11-3 and TRBJ2-2; unclear D gene. Between the trimmed V and J ends, which lost 2 bases and 5 bases, there was a span of 6 bases. This CDR3 spans 13 amino acids. Germline CDR1 is SGHNT and CDR2 is YENEEA. This CDR3 reads CASSLLLTGELFF. CDR3 sequence (DNA): TGTGCCAGCAGCTTACTGTTAACCGGGGAGCTGTTTTTT.

The table lists this clone with a count of one. The V call is TRBV9, the J call TRBJ1-3, with D perhaps matching TRBD1 (5 bases). Germline values: CDR1 SGDLS, CDR2 YYNGEE. V was shortened by 2 bases and J by 4 bases, with 19 bases between the two germline ends. The CDR3 has 17 residues. CDR3 protein: CASSVDRLGAGGNTIYF. CDR3 DNA sequence: TGTGCCAGCAGCGTCGACCGTTTAGGGGCAGGGGGAAACACCATATATTTT.

CDR3 coding DNA: TGTGCCAGCAGTGAAGCACAAGAATATGGCTACACCTTC. It is translated as CASSEAQEYGYTF. The V call is TRBV6-1, the J call TRBJ1-2; D is unresolved. The CDR3 contains 13 residues. CDR1 is MNHNS and CDR2 is SASEGT in the germline V gene. V dropped 0 bases and J dropped 5 bases, with 7 bases sitting between them.